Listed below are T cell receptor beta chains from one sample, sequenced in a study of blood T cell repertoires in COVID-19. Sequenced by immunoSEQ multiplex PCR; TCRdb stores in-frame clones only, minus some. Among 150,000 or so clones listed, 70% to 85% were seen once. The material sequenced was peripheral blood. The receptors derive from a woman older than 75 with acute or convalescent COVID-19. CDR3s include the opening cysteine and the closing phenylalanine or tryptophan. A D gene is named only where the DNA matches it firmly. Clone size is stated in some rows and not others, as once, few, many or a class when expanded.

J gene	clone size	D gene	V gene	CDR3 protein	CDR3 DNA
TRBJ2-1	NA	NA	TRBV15	CATSITGASMEEQFF	TGTGCCACCAGTATTACCGGAGCCAGTATGGAGGAGCAGTTCTTC
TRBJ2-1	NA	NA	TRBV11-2	CARKRASLDEQFF	TGTGCCAGGAAGCGGGCTAGCTTGGATGAGCAGTTCTTC
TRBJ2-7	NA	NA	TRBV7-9	CASSLTLAYEQYF	TGTGCCAGCAGCCTCACTCTAGCCTACGAGCAGTACTTC
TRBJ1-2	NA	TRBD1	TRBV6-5	CASSIQGAGDGYTF	TGTGCCAGCAGTATCCAGGGGGCGGGTGATGGCTACACCTTC
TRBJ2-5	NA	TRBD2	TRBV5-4	CASSFRLAGQETQYF	TGTGCCAGCAGCTTCCGACTAGCGGGGCAAGAGACCCAGTACTTC
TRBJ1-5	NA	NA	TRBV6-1	CASSDRGANQPQHF	TGTGCCAGCAGTGATCGCGGGGCTAATCAGCCCCAGCATTTT
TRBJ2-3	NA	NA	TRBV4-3	CASSQARDPTDTQYF	TGCGCCAGCAGCCAAGCCAGGGATCCCACAGATACGCAGTATTTT
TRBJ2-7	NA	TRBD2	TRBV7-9	CASSPGTSKGWGDSYEQYF	TGTGCCAGCAGCCCGGGGACTAGCAAAGGATGGGGGGACTCCTACGAGCAGTACTTC
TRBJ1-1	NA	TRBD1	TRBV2	CASSSRTGPNTEAFF	TGTGCCAGCAGTTCCCGGACAGGGCCGAACACTGAAGCTTTCTTT
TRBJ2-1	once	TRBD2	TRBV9	CASSAKTSGRGNEQFF	TGTGCCAGCAGCGCCAAGACTAGCGGGAGGGGAAATGAGCAGTTCTTC
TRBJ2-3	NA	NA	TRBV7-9	CASRAGSDTQYF	TGTGCCAGCAGGGCGGGATCAGATACGCAGTATTTT
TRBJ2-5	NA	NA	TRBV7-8	CASSPWESRETQYF	TGTGCCAGCAGCCCTTGGGAGTCGAGGGAGACCCAGTACTTC
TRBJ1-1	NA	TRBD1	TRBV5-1	CASSDHGTGRLAFF	TGCGCCAGCAGCGACCACGGGACAGGCCGTTTAGCTTTCTTT
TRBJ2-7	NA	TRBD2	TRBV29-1	CSVRGTSGNSYEQYF	TGCAGCGTTCGTGGGACTAGCGGGAACTCCTACGAGCAGTACTTC
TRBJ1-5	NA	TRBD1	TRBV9	CASSAGQGNQPQHF	TGTGCCAGCAGCGCGGGACAGGGGAATCAGCCCCAGCATTTT
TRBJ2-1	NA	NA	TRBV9	CASSVGGAPNEQFF	TGTGCCAGCAGCGTCGGAGGGGCCCCCAATGAGCAGTTCTTC
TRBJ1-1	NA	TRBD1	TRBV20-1	CSAEGQVEAFF	TGCAGTGCTGAGGGACAGGTTGAAGCTTTCTTT
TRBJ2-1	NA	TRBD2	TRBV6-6	CASSPRTSGSSYNEQFF	TGTGCCAGCAGTCCTCGGACTAGCGGGAGCTCCTACAATGAGCAGTTCTTC
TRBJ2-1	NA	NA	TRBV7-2	CASSLNRATYNEQFF	TGTGCCAGCAGCCTGAACAGGGCCACCTACAATGAGCAGTTCTTC
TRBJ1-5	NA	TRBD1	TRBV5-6	CASSLRTGQGQPQHF	TGTGCCAGCAGCTTGAGAACGGGACAGGGGCAGCCCCAGCATTTT
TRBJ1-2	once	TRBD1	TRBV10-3	CAISVGRGVYGYTF	TGTGCCATCAGTGTGGGCAGGGGGGTCTATGGCTACACCTTC
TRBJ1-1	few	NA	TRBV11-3	CASSQGTGRRTEAFF	TGTGCCAGCAGCCAGGGGACGGGACGAAGGACTGAAGCTTTCTTT
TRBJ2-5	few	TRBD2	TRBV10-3	CAISEPLIAGEETQYF	TGTGCCATCAGTGAGCCCCTCATAGCGGGAGAAGAGACCCAGTACTTC